This entry lists 32 T cell receptor beta chains sequenced from one sample in a study of blood T cell repertoires in COVID-19. The method was immunoSEQ multiplex PCR; TCRdb's version includes in-frame clones alone and lacks a portion of them. The sample contains about 140,000 clones, approximately 80% of which appear only once. The sequencing input was peripheral blood. The receptors stem from a woman of 80 years or more with active or convalescent COVID-19.

V is TRBV4-3 and J is TRBJ2-7; D possibly corresponds to TRBD2 (6 bases). With 1 base removed from V and 0 bases from J, the gap between germline ends came to 10 bases. The germline gives CDR1 LGHNA, CDR2 YSLEER. The CDR3 contains 15 residues. The CDR3 here is CASSQAGRSSYEQYF. In nucleotides, the CDR3 is TGCGCCAGCAGCCAAGCCGGGAGAAGCTCCTACGAGCAGTACTTC.

This rearrangement joins TRBV19 to TRBJ1-2; 8 bases fit TRBD1. The CDR3 consists of 13 residues. The germline V gene has CDR1 LNHDA and CDR2 SQIVND (reference sequence). V lost 6 bases, J lost 7 bases, and 7 bases stayed unmatched. CDR3 in amino acids: CASSGDRRFGYTF. CDR3 nucleotide sequence: TGTGCCAGTAGCGGGGACAGGAGGTTTGGCTACACCTTC.

The chain uses TRBV3-1 (or the pseudogene TRBV3-2) and TRBJ2-3; TRBD1 matches 10 bases. In germline, CDR1 is LGHDT, CDR2 YNNKEL (reference sequence). This CDR3 comprises 16 residues. J was trimmed by 5 bases and V by 2 bases; bases with no gene match: 7. This CDR3 reads CASSQKAGTGVDTQYF. The DNA for the CDR3 is TGTGCCAGCAGCCAAAAAGCGGGGACAGGGGTAGATACGCAGTATTTT.

The CDR3 DNA is TGTGCCAGCAGCCAAGATAGGGGCAGATCTAACTATGGCTACACCTTC. The encoded protein is CASSQDRGRSNYGYTF. This chain joins TRBV4-2 and TRBJ1-2; maybe TRBD1 (5 bases). V was pared by 0 bases and J by 0 bases, with 11 bases between. Germline V gene sequence: CDR1 LGHNA, CDR2 YNFKEQ. This CDR3 spans 16 amino acids.

This chain connects TRBV19 to TRBJ2-1; 11 positions match TRBD2. In germline, CDR1 is LNHDA, CDR2 SQIVND (reference sequence). Unmatched junction bases numbered 10, after V lost 5 bases and J lost 10 bases. CDR3 length: 15 amino acids. CDR3 in amino acids: CASSFRLAGRPEQFF. CDR3 in DNA: TGTGCCAGTAGTTTTCGACTAGCGGGGCGGCCAGAGCAGTTCTTC. The full variable domain, with the rest looked up from reference TRBV19 and TRBJ2-1, is DGGITQSPKYLFRKEGQNVTLSCEQNLNHDAMYWYRQDPGQGLRLIYYSQIVNDFQKGDIAEGYSVSREKKESFPLTVTSAQKNPTAFYLCASSFRLAGRPEQFFGPGTRLTVL.

The CDR3 sequence: CASSRLAGGGTDTQYF. CDR3 in DNA: TGCGCCAGCAGCCGATTAGCGGGGGGCGGCACAGATACGCAGTATTTT. This sequence joins TRBV4-1 and TRBJ2-3, with TRBD2 identical over 10 bases. CDR1 and CDR2 from the germline V gene are MGHRA and YSYEKL. The CDR3 is 16 amino acids. The J segment lost 1 base and the V segment lost 4 bases, leaving 5 bases of the junction unmatched.

The V and J genes are TRBV19 and TRBJ2-7; possibly TRBD2 for D (6 bases). V was shortened by 8 bases and J by 1 base, with 15 bases between the two germline ends. Germline V gene lookup returns CDR1 LNHDA and CDR2 SQIVND (reference sequence). The CDR3 loop spans 14 amino acids. CDR3 bases: TGTGCCAGTTCTCGCAGCGGGTTTTCCTACGAGCAGTACTTC. It codes for CASSRSGFSYEQYF.

The genes are TRBV28 and TRBJ1-3, with D uncertain. The CDR3 extends over 15 amino acids. CDR1 is MDHEN, CDR2 SYDVKM, per germline. With 0 bases removed from V and 0 bases from J, the gap between germline ends came to 6 bases. This CDR3 is CASSLWSSSGNTIYF. The DNA of the CDR3 is TGTGCCAGCAGTTTATGGTCGAGCTCTGGAAACACCATATATTTT.

V and J are TRBV5-6 and TRBJ1-3; D gene unclear. This CDR3 region has 14 residues. V was clipped by 5 bases and J by 4 bases, with 13 bases between them. Germline-derived CDR1 and CDR2 are SGHDT and YYEEEE. The CDR3 nucleotides are TGTGCCAGCAGTCGCGTGGTCACCGGAAACACCATATATTTT. Residues: CASSRVVTGNTIYF.

In the case of this clone: An end of the junction does not agree with germline; a read error may underlie this. The chain joins TRBV29-1 to TRBJ2-1, with no clear D. CDR3 size: 11 residues. Germline V gene lookup returns CDR1 SQVTM and CDR2 ANQGSEA. DNA of the CDR3: TGCAGCGTTGTGTCGTACAGTGAGCAGTTCTTC. The encoded protein is CSVVSYSEQFF.

The chain links TRBV6-4 to TRBJ2-3; 14 nucleotides line up with TRBD2. With 9 bases clipped from V and 3 bases from J, the junction kept 17 bases outside the gene matches. Germline V gene data show CDR1 as MRHNA and CDR2 as SNTAGT. This CDR3 is built from 19 residues. CDR3 amino acids: CASTTGTSGGPRRTDTQYF. CDR3 coding DNA: TGTGCCAGTACGACCGGGACTAGCGGGGGTCCTCGTCGTACAGATACGCAGTATTTT.

The CDR3 region is CASRPPGETEAFF. The CDR3 DNA reads TGTGCCAGCAGGCCTCCAGGGGAAACTGAAGCTTTCTTT. V is TRBV28 and J is TRBJ1-1; D is perhaps TRBD1 (6 bases). V shed 6 bases and J shed 5 bases, with 13 bases lying between them. This CDR3 is built from 13 residues. CDR1 and CDR2 from the germline V gene are MDHEN and SYDVKM. Together with reference TRBV28 and TRBJ1-1, the CDR3 gives the full variable domain: DVKVTQSSRYLVKRTGEKVFLECVQDMDHENMFWYRQDPGLGLRLIYFSYDVKMKEKGDIPEGYSVSREKKERFSLILESASTNQTSMYLCASRPPGETEAFFGQGTRLTVV.

The chain recombines TRBV3-1 (or the pseudogene TRBV3-2) with TRBJ2-4; 8 bases are a match to TRBD1. Germline CDR1 and CDR2: LGHDT and YNNKEL (reference sequence). With 1 base clipped from V and 3 bases from J, the junction kept 5 bases outside the gene matches. CDR3 length: 16 residues. CDR3 in amino acids: CASSQGAGGGKNIQYF. DNA of the CDR3: TGTGCCAGCAGCCAAGGGGCAGGGGGCGGCAAAAACATTCAGTACTTC.

The chain links TRBV30 to TRBJ1-5; 7 bases fit TRBD1. Germline CDR1 is GTSNPN and CDR2 is SVGIG (reference sequence). The trim removed 4 bases at V and 4 bases at J, leaving 4 bases unmatched. CDR3 length equals 13 residues. The CDR3 bases are TGTGCCTGGACCCAACAGGGGAATCAGCCCCAGCATTTT. As protein: CAWTQQGNQPQHF. Variable domain in full (rest from reference TRBV30 and TRBJ1-5): SQTIHQWPATLVQPVGSPLSLECTVEGTSNPNLYWYRQAAGRGLQLLFYSVGIGQISSEVPQNLSASRPQDRQFILSSKKLLLSDSGFYLCAWTQQGNQPQHFGDGTRLSIL.

The J gene is TRBJ1-1, the V gene TRBV6-2 or TRBV6-3; D is ambiguous. This CDR3 region has 13 residues. CDR1 and CDR2 from the germline V gene are MNHEY and SVGEGT. V lost 0 bases to trimming and J lost 13 bases, with 15 bases between them. This CDR3 reads CASSYSDGNRGFF. The CDR3 bases are TGTGCCAGCAGTTACTCGGATGGGAATCGGGGTTTCTTT.

The chain carries TRBV2 and TRBJ1-1; 9 bases fit TRBD1. With 6 bases clipped from V and 4 bases from J, the junction kept 6 bases outside the gene matches. This CDR3 contains 14 residues. Germline V gene lookup returns CDR1 SNHLY and CDR2 FYNNEI. The CDR3 DNA reads as TGTGCCAGCAGCGTAGACAGGGGGAGCACTGAAGCTTTCTTT. Translating it yields CASSVDRGSTEAFF. Full variable domain (outside the CDR3, taken from reference TRBV2 and TRBJ1-1): EPEVTQTPSHQVTQMGQEVILRCVPISNHLYFYWYRQILGQKVEFLVSFYNNEISEKSEIFDDQFSVERPDGSNFTLKIRSTKLEDSAMYFCASSVDRGSTEAFFGQGTRLTVV.

The chain employs TRBV7-3 and TRBJ2-5; weak D call: TRBD2 (5 bases). V lost 1 base and J lost 2, with 8 bases in between. Per the germline V gene, CDR1 is SGHTA and CDR2 is FQGTGA. This CDR3 has 14 residues. CDR3 protein: CASSLKGAQETQYF. CDR3 bases: TGTGCCAGCAGCTTAAAGGGAGCACAAGAGACCCAGTACTTC.

The chain has TRBV4-2 and TRBJ1-2; D gene uncertain. Per the germline V gene, CDR1 is LGHNA and CDR2 is YNFKEQ. Trimming took 1 base from V and 5 from J, leaving 17 bases between them. The CDR3 spans 16 residues. CDR3 in amino acids: CASSQVAGLARYGYTF. The CDR3 DNA follows: TGTGCCAGCAGCCAAGTGGCAGGACTGGCTAGATATGGCTACACCTTC.

In nucleotides, the CDR3 is TGTGCCAGTAGTATTTCAGTGAGCGGTGGCTACACCTTC. Its translation is CASSISVSGGYTF. The chain carries TRBV19 and TRBJ1-2, with D unclear. Germline CDR1 LNHDA, CDR2 SQIVND (reference sequence). With 3 bases removed from V and 7 bases from J, the gap between germline ends came to 12 bases. The CDR3 consists of 13 residues.

The chain recombines TRBV5-8 with TRBJ1-5, with TRBD1 matching over 7 bases. CDR3 length: 14 amino acids. V shed 0 bases and J 9 bases; nucleotides not matched to a gene: 6. The germline V gene has CDR1 SGHTS and CDR2 YDEGEE. CDR3: CASSLDRGSGPQHF. CDR3 bases: TGTGCCAGCAGCTTGGACAGGGGATCGGGGCCCCAGCATTTT.

This clone was seen at least ten times. CDR3 DNA sequence: TGTGCCAGTAGTGCCAGGGGAACCCCGGGTGAGCAGTACTTC. It translates to CASSARGTPGEQYF. The gene calls are TRBV19 and TRBJ2-7; perhaps TRBD1 as D (6 bases). Germline V lookup: CDR1 LNHDA, CDR2 SQIVND (reference sequence). Trimming pared 5 bases from V and 7 bases from J, leaving 18 bases between. The CDR3 is made up of 14 amino acids.

The rearrangement links TRBV18 to TRBJ1-5; TRBD1 matches 8 bases. CDR1 is KGHSH and CDR2 is LQKENI in the germline V gene. The CDR3 contains 17 residues. Losses at the gene ends were 2 bases for V and 0 bases for J; bases not matched to a gene: 6. The DNA of the CDR3 is TGTGCCAGCTCACCAAACAGGGGGACCGATAGCAATCAGCCCCAGCATTTT. Its translation is CASSPNRGTDSNQPQHF.

This clone was seen only a few times. The chain is built from TRBV7-2 and TRBJ1-2; TRBD1 matches at 7 bases. With 5 bases clipped from V and 0 bases from J, the junction kept 6 bases outside the gene matches. The CDR3 is 15 amino acids. The germline CDR1 and CDR2 sequences are SGHTA and FQGNSA. The CDR3 here is CASSDGTATNYGYTF. The CDR3 DNA follows: TGTGCCAGCAGCGATGGGACAGCTACTAACTATGGCTACACCTTC.

The chain is built from TRBV28 and TRBJ2-7; 9 nucleotides agree with TRBD1. Trimming removed 4 bases from V and 4 bases from J; junction bases left unmatched: 11. CDR3 size: 16 residues. Germline V gene data show CDR1 as MDHEN and CDR2 as SYDVKM. Here the CDR3 reads CASSSGTGQGTYEQYF. The DNA for the CDR3 is TGTGCCAGCAGTTCCGGTACAGGACAGGGGACGTACGAGCAGTACTTC.

V and J are TRBV11-2 and TRBJ1-2; 8 bases are shared with TRBD1. The CDR3 runs 13 residues. The germline gives CDR1 SGHAT, CDR2 FQNNGV. Trimming cost V 5 bases and J 5 bases; bases outside gene matches: 4. CDR3 in amino acids: CASSTRQGYGYTF. Here the CDR3 DNA reads TGTGCCAGCAGCACCCGACAGGGGTATGGCTACACCTTC.

The table lists this clone with a count of one. The V and J genes are TRBV7-4 and TRBJ1-5; possibly TRBD1 for D (6 bases). V lost 5 bases, J lost 8 bases, and 25 bases lay in between. The V gene's germline CDR1 is SGHVT and CDR2 SQSDAQ. The CDR3 sequence is 17 residues long. CDR3 in DNA: TGTGCCAGCAGCACCGTGGGGTGGACAGACGAGGAAGAGCCCCAGCATTTT. Its protein is CASSTVGWTDEEEPQHF.

The rearrangement joins TRBV7-3 to TRBJ1-1; TRBD1 agrees at 7 bases. The length of the CDR3 is 16 residues. The ends lost 2 bases at V and 1 base at J; junction bases unmatched: 7. In germline, CDR1 is SGHTA, CDR2 FQGTGA. CDR3 amino acids: CASSLEGAKPNTEAFF. Written as DNA, the CDR3 is TGTGCCAGCAGCTTAGAGGGGGCGAAACCGAACACTGAAGCTTTCTTT.

This clone showed up just a few times. This chain connects TRBV6-2 or TRBV6-3 to TRBJ1-2; D perhaps matches TRBD1 (6 bases). Trimming took 5 bases from V and 8 from J, leaving 15 bases between them. This CDR3 contains 13 residues. Germline CDR1 MNHEY, CDR2 SVGEGT. CDR3 nucleotide sequence: TGTGCCAGCAGTAAAAACACAGGGCGCGGCTACACCTTC. It translates to CASSKNTGRGYTF.

The chain joins TRBV11-1 to TRBJ2-5; unclear D gene. The CDR3 is 14 residues long. Trimming stripped 5 bases from V and 5 bases from J, with 15 bases between. Germline lookup yields CDR1 SGHAT and CDR2 FQDESV (reference sequence). CDR3 in amino acids: CASSPKESRETQYF. CDR3 sequence (DNA): TGTGCCAGCAGCCCCAAAGAATCCCGGGAGACCCAGTACTTC.

This chain joins TRBV4-2 and TRBJ2-5; the match to TRBD2 covers 8 bases. V lost 8 bases, J lost 3 bases, and 11 bases stayed unmatched. The CDR3 consists of 15 residues. Germline CDR1 LGHNA, CDR2 YNFKEQ. The CDR3 loop is CASGEPGGSEETQYF. In DNA form, the CDR3 reads TGTGCCAGCGGGGAACCGGGGGGGAGTGAAGAGACCCAGTACTTC.

CDR3 bases: TGTGCCAGCAGACCGGGACAGGGGGAAAACTTGGGCTCCTACGAGCAGTACTTC. Translated, it gives CASRPGQGENLGSYEQYF. The chain combines TRBV7-8 with TRBJ2-7; 11 positions match TRBD1. Germline loops: CDR1 SGHVS, CDR2 FQNEAQ. CDR3 length equals 18 residues. The J segment lost 0 bases and the V segment lost 6 bases, leaving 13 bases of the junction unmatched.

This clone has more than one count but fewer than ten. The V call is TRBV28, the J call TRBJ1-5; no clear D gene. Trimming left V 7 bases short and J 4 bases short, with 11 bases between. The CDR3 consists of 13 residues. CDR1 and CDR2 (germline): MDHEN, SYDVKM. In DNA form, the CDR3 reads TGTGCCAGCACCCACTCCGCGAATCAGCCCCAGCATTTT. Encoded protein: CASTHSANQPQHF.